Sequencing of this TCR beta chain was carried out in a study of cytomegalovirus exposure and HLA in healthy donors. In its sample, this clone was seen once. The antigen is undetermined. Trimming left V 7 bases short and J 0 bases short, with 17 bases between. CDR3 size: 15 residues. Germline V gene sequence: CDR1 SGHRS, CDR2 YFSETQ. Likely unrecorded immune exposures existed in these nominally healthy donors. Study-wide results and limits: A later analysis linked a missense DCLRE1C variant to TCR beta V- and J-gene trimming. A later analysis reported that several of the most significant clusters appeared to be linked to common viral pathogens, among them Epstein-Barr virus. Specific recognition of CMV antigens was confirmed in vitro for a few chains (all CMV-associated).

PCR primers comprised 60 Vbeta and 13 Jbeta primers. Here immunoSEQ multiplex PCR was the method, and the copy in TCRdb shows in-frame clones only, minus some. The table shows under 200,000 clones, with roughly 75% occurring only once. The chain couples TRBV5-1 to TRBJ2-7; a weak D match, TRBD1 (5 bases). This receptor was identified in a male donor in good health and CMV-seronegative. Material for sequencing was PBMCs. CDR3 nucleotides: TGCGCCAGCGGATTTAGGGGCAGTTCCTCCTACGAGCAGTACTTC. Translation gives CASGFRGSSSYEQYF.